These 3 T cell receptor beta chains came from one sample sequenced in a study of monozygotic twins with inflammatory bowel disease. For each CDR3 protein, TCRdb gives one entry from its re-call of the 5' RACE reads, without DNA. There are more than 350,000 distinct CDR3 sequences in the sample, with about 2.2% held by the top ten. The source material was blood. Source of these receptors: a human donor with ulcerative colitis or Crohn's disease, or a healthy co-twin of an affected twin (not recorded which).

The V gene is TRBV5-8, the J gene TRBJ2-7; as DNA is missing, the TRBD1 call by TCRdb cannot be tested. Germline V gene sequence: CDR1 SGHTS, CDR2 YDEGEE. The CDR3 spans 14 residues. The chain's CDR3 is CASARWAGEYEQYF.

The chain recombines TRBV7-2 with TRBJ1-5. The germline V gene encodes CDR1 SGHTA and CDR2 FQGNSA. The CDR3 totals 12 residues. The CDR3 sequence is CASSLYNQPQHF.

This rearrangement joins TRBV5-1 to TRBJ1-5; TCRdb picks TRBD1, but there is no DNA to check that call. Germline V gene data show CDR1 as SGHRS and CDR2 as YFSETQ. This CDR3 is built from 14 residues. The CDR3: CASSQGTGDQPQHF. Using reference TRBV5-1 and TRBJ1-5 for the parts outside the CDR3, the full variable domain is KAGVTQTPRYLIKTRGQQVTLSCSPISGHRSVSWYQQTPGQGLQFLFEYFSETQRNKGNFPGRFSGRQFSNSRSEMNVSTLELGDSALYLCASSQGTGDQPQHFGDGTRLSIL.